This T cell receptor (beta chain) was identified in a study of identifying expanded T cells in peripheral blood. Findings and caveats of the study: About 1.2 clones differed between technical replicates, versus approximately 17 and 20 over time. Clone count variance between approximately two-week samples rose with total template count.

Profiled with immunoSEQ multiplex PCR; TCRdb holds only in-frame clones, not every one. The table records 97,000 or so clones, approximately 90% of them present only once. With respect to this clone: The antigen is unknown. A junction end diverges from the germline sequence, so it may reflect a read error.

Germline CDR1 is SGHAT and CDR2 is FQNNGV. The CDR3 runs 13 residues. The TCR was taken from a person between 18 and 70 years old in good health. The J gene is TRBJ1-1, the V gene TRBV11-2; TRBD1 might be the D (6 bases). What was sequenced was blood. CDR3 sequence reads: CASNLGGNTEAFF. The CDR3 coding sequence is TGTGCCAGCAACTTAGGGGGGAACACTGAAGCTTTCTTT.